The sample holds a few counts of the clone carrying this T cell receptor (beta chain). The data were obtained in a study of identical twins. In TCRdb, the 5' RACE reads were re-called with MiXCR into one record per CDR3 protein. The table includes a few hundred thousand distinct CDR3 sequences, around 9% detected once. This CDR3 contains 14 residues. CDR1 DFQATT and CDR2 SNEGSKA come from the germline V gene (reference sequence). V gave up 5 bases and J gave up 6 bases; unmatched junction bases: 11. The receptor was derived from a woman in her 50s in good health. The V gene is TRBV20-1, the J gene TRBJ1-2, with 8 bases fitting TRBD1. The sequenced sample consisted of naive T cells sorted from blood. CDR3 loop: CSAFRTGTRNGYTF. CDR3 nucleotides: TGCAGTGCTTTCCGGACAGGGACGAGAAATGGCTACACCTTC.